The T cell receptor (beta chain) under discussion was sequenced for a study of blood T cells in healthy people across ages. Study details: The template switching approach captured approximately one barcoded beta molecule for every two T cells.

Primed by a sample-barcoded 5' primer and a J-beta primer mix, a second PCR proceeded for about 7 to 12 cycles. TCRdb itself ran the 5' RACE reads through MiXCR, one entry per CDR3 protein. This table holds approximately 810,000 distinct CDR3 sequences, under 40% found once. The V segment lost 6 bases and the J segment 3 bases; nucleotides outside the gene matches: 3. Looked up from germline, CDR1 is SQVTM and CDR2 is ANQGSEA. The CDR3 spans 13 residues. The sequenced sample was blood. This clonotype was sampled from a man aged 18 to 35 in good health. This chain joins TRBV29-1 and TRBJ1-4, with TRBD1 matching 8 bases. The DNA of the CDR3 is TGCAGCGTGTGGGGACAGGCTAATGAAAAACTGTTTTTT. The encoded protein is CSVWGQANEKLFF.